This T cell receptor beta chain was retrieved from a study of human versus mouse CDR3 diversity and MHC coevolution (dated by TCRdb to the late 2010s). Study-wide context: According to reports, the immunoSEQ assay can detect one in 200,000 T cells and keeps multiplex PCR amplification bias to a minimum. Across the mouse and human samples, each sample yielded between about 0.6 x 10^7 and 1.6 x 10^7 valid reads. Human naive CD4 T cell repertoires were used as a reference for TCR selection on multiple MHC II alleles and were compared with human-TCR-locus transgenic mice carrying single MHC II. The human cohort comprised three healthy volunteer blood donors, one aged 30 to 39, one aged 40 to 50 and one aged 60 to 70 at collection.

Of note for this clone: What antigen it recognizes has not been identified. Qualities for individual bases were not recorded, and no much larger clone is one base off.

Naive CD4 T cells, defined as CD45RO-negative and CD62L-positive, were isolated from PBMCs by fluorescence-activated cell sorting. From each donor, approximately 51 ml of fresh peripheral blood was taken, and Ficoll density centrifugation was then used to isolate PBMCs. All samples were sorted on a FACSAria III instrument and reached purity above 95%. Counted from cysteine to phenylalanine, this CDR3 has 14 amino acids. The DNA shown is the 42-base CDR3, in frame from base 1. Trimmed from V: 8 bases; trimmed from J: 6 bases; junction bases lacking a gene match: 6. For CDR1 and CDR2, the germline V gene (reference sequence) lists LNHDA and SQIVND. The QIAGEN blood and tissue kit was used to extract genomic DNA from sorted cells, and the DNA was quantified on a NanoDrop 1000. TCR alpha and beta chains were deep sequenced and quantified on the immunoSEQ platform using multiplex PCR of genomic DNA. The study's processing was this. Annotation of the TCR sequences relied on IMGT gene and region definitions. As a stand-in for the preselection repertoire, out-of-frame rearrangements were used and set against in-frame clonotypes. To estimate repertoire size, the study used the iCHAO1 estimator that comes with the immunoSEQ platform. A Gini index based on the Lorenz curve was applied to in-frame amino acid clonotypes to measure clonal inequality. The intersect function in the R package tcR was used to count shared clonotypes, while the Jaccard index served to score similarity. Frequencies of V, J and V-J usage were subjected to principal component analysis with the R prcomp function, without normalization. TCRdb took this table from immuneACCESS and kept in-frame rearrangements with V and J called. Such tables lack part of the clones; where checked against another copy, unresolved V genes explain under half of the gap, and the rest is unexplained. V, J and clone size were drawn from that table, and D and trimming were deduced from the DNA. This sample lists roughly 86,000 clones; roughly 93% were detected once. The ten largest clonotypes hold 1.3% of the sample.

What the work shows at the level of the full study, not this receptor alone: Because human T cells were selected on roughly six MHC II alleles, repertoire diversity in humans and mice was not considered directly comparable. The largest TCR beta repertoire, 1.5 million to 2 million clonotypes, was estimated by iCHAO1 for humans, a finding likely attributable to selection by multiple MHC II molecules. On average, humans had more CDR3 deletions and insertions than mice, indicating greater exonuclease and TdT activity. Among all the groups compared, the lowest clonal inequality scores came from most of the three human donors.

This receptor was obtained from a person aged 30 to 69 in good health. The rearrangement joined TRBV19 to TRBJ2-2, and 10 junctional nucleotides match TRBD1. Sequencing was carried out using naive CD4+ T cells from blood. Per the publication, the cell subset or site label means: CD45RO-negative CD62L-positive naive CD4 T cells. The CDR3 loop reads CASWDRGGSGELFF. The DNA sequence follows: TGTGCCAGTTGGGACAGGGGAGGCTCCGGGGAGCTGTTTTTT.